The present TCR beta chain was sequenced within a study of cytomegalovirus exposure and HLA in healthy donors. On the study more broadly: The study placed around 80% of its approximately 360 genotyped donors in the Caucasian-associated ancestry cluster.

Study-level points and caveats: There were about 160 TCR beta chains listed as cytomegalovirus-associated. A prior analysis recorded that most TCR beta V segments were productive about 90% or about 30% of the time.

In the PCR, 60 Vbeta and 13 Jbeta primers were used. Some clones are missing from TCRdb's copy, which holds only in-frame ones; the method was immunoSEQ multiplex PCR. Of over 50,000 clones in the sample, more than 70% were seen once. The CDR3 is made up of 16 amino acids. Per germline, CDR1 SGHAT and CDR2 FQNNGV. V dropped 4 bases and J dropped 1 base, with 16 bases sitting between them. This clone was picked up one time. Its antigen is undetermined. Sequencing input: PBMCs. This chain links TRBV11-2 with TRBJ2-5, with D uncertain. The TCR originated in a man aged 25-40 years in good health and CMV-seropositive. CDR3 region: CASSSTPDILQETQYF. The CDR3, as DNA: TGTGCCAGCAGCTCAACGCCAGACATCCTCCAAGAGACCCAGTACTTC.